The entry below gives a single T cell receptor (beta chain) sequence along with its context. Its antigen is unidentified. The sample originates from a study of monozygotic twins with cystic fibrosis. Across the study: Roughly 2.8 micrograms of fragmented DNA underwent around 14 PCR cycles for library preparation.

Measured with immunoSEQ multiplex PCR; TCRdb has only the in-frame clones, and not every one. The sample lists about 21,000 clones; roughly 89% were seen once. The V gene lost 5 bases and the J gene lost 0 bases, with 11 bases spanning the gap. The germline V gene encodes CDR1 GTSNPN and CDR2 SVGIG (reference sequence). The CDR3 loop spans 13 amino acids. Study results and caveats: The repertoire was suggested to be naive-dominated, clonality median about 0.0094. Unrelated CF individuals shared fewer identical clonotypes than monozygotic CF twins.

The TCR sequence derives from a girl aged 2-10 years with cystic fibrosis. Sequenced material: blood. This rearrangement joins TRBV30 to TRBJ2-7; D gene ambiguous. CDR3: CAWGPGRSYEQYF. For the CDR3, the DNA is TGTGCCTGGGGACCGGGCCGCTCCTACGAGCAGTACTTC.